Below, one T cell receptor (beta chain) is given with its context. One entry per CDR3 protein, called by TCRdb with MiXCR from the 5' RACE reads. The data contain approximately 410,000 distinct CDR3 sequences, about 18% of them seen just once; the ten biggest clones take up roughly an eighth. This sample stems from a study of identical twins. V trimming: 6 bases; J trimming: 1 base; junction bases outside the gene matches: 4. Germline V gives CDR1 SQVTM, CDR2 ANQGSEA. This CDR3 has 14 residues. The sample was naive T cells sorted from blood. The genes are TRBV29-1 and TRBJ2-2; 8 nucleotides agree with TRBD1. This TCR was sampled from a man between 45 and 60 years old in good health. The DNA of the CDR3 is TGCAGCGTGGGACAGGAACTGAACACCGGGGAGCTGTTTTTT. Translation gives CSVGQELNTGELFF.